The rows below give T cell receptor beta chains drawn from one sample of a study of beta chain features in type 1 diabetes. Assay used: immunoSEQ multiplex PCR; TCRdb lists only in-frame clones, some missing. This sample has almost 350,000 clones, with around 9.3% found just once. The sample taken for sequencing was central memory CD4+ T cells from blood. All receptors derive from a man aged 25 to 45 with type 1 diabetes. CDR3s include the opening cysteine and the closing phenylalanine or tryptophan. D genes are given only for firm matches. Size is omitted from some rows. Given values are once, few, many or a class for expanded clones.

clone size: NA
D gene: NA
J gene: TRBJ2-1
V gene: TRBV29-1
CDR3 DNA: TGCAGCGTTTATCCGAGTCGAGGATCTGAGCAGTTCTTC
CDR3 protein: CSVYPSRGSEQFF

clone size: NA
D gene: NA
J gene: TRBJ1-1
V gene: TRBV7-9
CDR3 DNA: TGTGCCGATAACGGACAGCAAGGCCGTGAAGCTTTCTTT
CDR3 protein: CADNGQQGREAFF

clone size: few
D gene: NA
J gene: TRBJ1-2
V gene: TRBV18
CDR3 DNA: TGTGCCAGCTCACCGGACAGAGACTATGGCTACACCTTC
CDR3 protein: CASSPDRDYGYTF

clone size: NA
D gene: NA
J gene: TRBJ1-2
V gene: TRBV14
CDR3 DNA: TGTGCCAGCAGCCAAGATCAGAGGACCTATGGCTACACCTTC
CDR3 protein: CASSQDQRTYGYTF

clone size: few
D gene: TRBD1
J gene: TRBJ1-1
V gene: TRBV5-1
CDR3 DNA: TGCGCCAGCAGCTTGGGGACAGGGGTTACTGAAGCTTTCTTT
CDR3 protein: CASSLGTGVTEAFF

clone size: many
D gene: NA
J gene: TRBJ2-1
V gene: TRBV19
CDR3 DNA: TGTGCCAGTAGTGGGGGCGGGGGAACCTACTCTGTGGTGCAGTTCTTC
CDR3 protein: CASSGGGGTYSVVQFF

clone size: few
D gene: NA
J gene: TRBJ2-2
V gene: TRBV5-1
CDR3 DNA: TGCGCCAGCAGCCTTACCCCCGGGGCCATCACCGGGGAGCTGTTTTTT
CDR3 protein: CASSLTPGAITGELFF

clone size: few
D gene: NA
J gene: TRBJ2-7
V gene: TRBV7-2
CDR3 DNA: TGTGCCAGCAGCCCTTGGGGGGTGAGCTCCTACGAGCAGTACTTC
CDR3 protein: CASSPWGVSSYEQYF

clone size: few
D gene: TRBD1
J gene: TRBJ1-6
V gene: TRBV18
CDR3 DNA: TGTGCCAGCTCACCATTCGGACAGGGGGATTCACCCCTCCACTTT
CDR3 protein: CASSPFGQGDSPLHF

clone size: NA
D gene: NA
J gene: TRBJ2-7
V gene: TRBV29-1
CDR3 DNA: TGCAGCGTGGCCAAGGATGGCCAGTCCTACGAGCAGTACTTC
CDR3 protein: CSVAKDGQSYEQYF

clone size: few
D gene: TRBD2
J gene: TRBJ2-3
V gene: TRBV7-2
CDR3 DNA: TGTGCCAGCAGCTTAAAAGCGGGGTATGGCACAGATACGCAGTATTTT
CDR3 protein: CASSLKAGYGTDTQYF

clone size: NA
D gene: TRBD2
J gene: TRBJ2-1
V gene: TRBV5-1
CDR3 DNA: TGCGCCAGCAGCCACGGGGGGGCCTCCTACAATGAGCAGTTCTTC
CDR3 protein: CASSHGGASYNEQFF

clone size: NA
D gene: NA
J gene: TRBJ2-7
V gene: TRBV5-6
CDR3 DNA: TGTGCCAGCAGCCGCCGGGCTACAAATCAGCACGAGCAGTACTTC
CDR3 protein: CASSRRATNQHEQYF

clone size: few
D gene: TRBD1
J gene: TRBJ1-2
V gene: TRBV2
CDR3 DNA: TGTGCCAGCAAGAGGGACAGGGGACTAGAGGATGGCTACACCTTC
CDR3 protein: CASKRDRGLEDGYTF

clone size: NA
D gene: NA
J gene: TRBJ2-2
V gene: TRBV5-6
CDR3 DNA: TGTGCCAGCAGCTTGTCGGGCCAGGGGAGGACCGGGGAGCTGTTTTTT
CDR3 protein: CASSLSGQGRTGELFF

clone size: few
D gene: NA
J gene: TRBJ2-7
V gene: TRBV29-1
CDR3 DNA: TGCAGCGGGTTCGATGGAGGGGAGCAGTACTTC
CDR3 protein: CSGFDGGEQYF

clone size: many
D gene: NA
J gene: TRBJ2-2
V gene: TRBV7-2
CDR3 DNA: TGTGCCAGCAGCTTCTTCCAGGGTGACACCGGGGAGCTGTTTTTT
CDR3 protein: CASSFFQGDTGELFF

clone size: NA
D gene: NA
J gene: TRBJ1-2
V gene: TRBV5-1
CDR3 DNA: TGCGCCAGCAGCATGAATACAGGGACGGGAGGCTACACCTTC
CDR3 protein: CASSMNTGTGGYTF

clone size: few
D gene: NA
J gene: TRBJ2-5
V gene: TRBV21-1
CDR3 DNA: TGTGCCAGCAGCAAATCATTGACAGGGGAAGAGACCCAGTACTTC
CDR3 protein: CASSKSLTGEETQYF

clone size: few
D gene: NA
J gene: TRBJ1-2
V gene: TRBV6-6
CDR3 DNA: TGTGCCAGCAGCCCGCTCGGTGGCTACACCTTC
CDR3 protein: CASSPLGGYTF

clone size: NA
D gene: NA
J gene: TRBJ2-4
V gene: TRBV11-2
CDR3 DNA: TGTGCCAGCACCTTGGGCAGCTTTGGGGACATTCAGTACTTC
CDR3 protein: CASTLGSFGDIQYF

clone size: many
D gene: TRBD1
J gene: TRBJ2-1
V gene: TRBV18
CDR3 DNA: TGTGCCAGCTCACCGGGACAGAGGGGTGTCAATGAGCAGTTCTTC
CDR3 protein: CASSPGQRGVNEQFF

clone size: NA
D gene: NA
J gene: TRBJ1-1
V gene: TRBV7-9
CDR3 DNA: TGTGCCAGCAGCCCGGTAGCAGGGGACACTGAAGCTTTCTTT
CDR3 protein: CASSPVAGDTEAFF

clone size: NA
D gene: TRBD2
J gene: TRBJ2-1
V gene: TRBV7-8
CDR3 DNA: TGTGCCAGCAGCTTTAGAGGGACACTAGCGGGGGGCCTCCGAGGGGGTGAGCAGTTCTTC
CDR3 protein: CASSFRGTLAGGLRGGEQFF

clone size: NA
D gene: NA
J gene: TRBJ2-3
V gene: TRBV20-1
CDR3 DNA: TGCAGTGCTGGACCCACAGATACGCAGTATTTT
CDR3 protein: CSAGPTDTQYF

clone size: few
D gene: NA
J gene: TRBJ2-7
V gene: TRBV28
CDR3 DNA: TGTGCCAGCACCCCAGGGGCACGCGAGCAGTACTTC
CDR3 protein: CASTPGAREQYF

clone size: few
D gene: NA
J gene: TRBJ2-5
V gene: TRBV28
CDR3 DNA: TGTGCCAGCAGTTCCTCCTCCTCCAGGAATAAAGAGACCCAGTACTTC
CDR3 protein: CASSSSSSRNKETQYF

clone size: NA
D gene: NA
J gene: TRBJ2-2
V gene: TRBV7-2
CDR3 DNA: TGTGCCAGCAGCTTGGCCTCGTCAGGCACCGGGGAGCTGTTTTTT
CDR3 protein: CASSLASSGTGELFF

clone size: few
D gene: TRBD2
J gene: TRBJ2-3
V gene: TRBV7-2
CDR3 DNA: TGTGCCAGCAGCTTAGCCAAGCGGGGCGCAGATACGCAGTATTTT
CDR3 protein: CASSLAKRGADTQYF

clone size: NA
D gene: TRBD1
J gene: TRBJ1-2
V gene: TRBV28
CDR3 DNA: TGTGCCAGCAGTTTCGGGGGACAGCCCTATGGCTACACCTTC
CDR3 protein: CASSFGGQPYGYTF

clone size: many
D gene: TRBD1
J gene: TRBJ1-3
V gene: TRBV4-1
CDR3 DNA: TGCGCCAGCAGCGGACAGGGGAACCCTGGAAACACCATATATTTT
CDR3 protein: CASSGQGNPGNTIYF

clone size: NA
D gene: NA
J gene: TRBJ1-2
V gene: TRBV28
CDR3 DNA: TGTGCCAGCAGTTCTTTCGGATCCGGATCCGGCTACACCTTC
CDR3 protein: CASSSFGSGSGYTF

clone size: few
D gene: NA
J gene: TRBJ2-1
V gene: TRBV5-1
CDR3 DNA: TGCGCCAGCAGCTTACAAGGGGATGAGCAGTTCTTC
CDR3 protein: CASSLQGDEQFF

clone size: NA
D gene: TRBD2
J gene: TRBJ2-1
V gene: TRBV5-4
CDR3 DNA: TGTGCCAGCAGCTCCGCGGAGTACGGGGGGAATGAGCAGTTCTTC
CDR3 protein: CASSSAEYGGNEQFF

clone size: NA
D gene: NA
J gene: TRBJ2-7
V gene: TRBV6-1
CDR3 DNA: TGTGCCAGCAGTCCCCGGCGAGGGTACGAGCAGTACTTC
CDR3 protein: CASSPRRGYEQYF

clone size: few
D gene: NA
J gene: TRBJ1-6
V gene: TRBV7-6
CDR3 DNA: TGTGCCAGCAGCTTACCAGGGTCAGGGTCACCCCTCCACTTT
CDR3 protein: CASSLPGSGSPLHF

clone size: few
D gene: NA
J gene: TRBJ2-5
V gene: TRBV9
CDR3 DNA: TGTGCCAGCAGCGTGCCAGGGCTCGGAGAGACCCAGTACTTC
CDR3 protein: CASSVPGLGETQYF

clone size: NA
D gene: NA
J gene: TRBJ1-6
V gene: TRBV2
CDR3 DNA: TGTGCCAGCAGATACCGGGACAACCATAATTCACCCCTCCACTTT
CDR3 protein: CASRYRDNHNSPLHF

clone size: NA
D gene: TRBD2
J gene: TRBJ2-2
V gene: TRBV9
CDR3 DNA: TGTGCCAGCAGCGCCCTAGCGGGGGAGAACACCGGGGAGCTGTTTTTT
CDR3 protein: CASSALAGENTGELFF

clone size: few
D gene: NA
J gene: TRBJ1-5
V gene: TRBV27
CDR3 DNA: TGTGCCAGCAGTTTAGAAGGAACGGATCAGCCCCAGCATTTT
CDR3 protein: CASSLEGTDQPQHF

clone size: few
D gene: NA
J gene: TRBJ2-7
V gene: TRBV7-2
CDR3 DNA: TGTGCCAGCAGAAAAACTATAACAGGGAGCGACGAGCAGTACTTC
CDR3 protein: CASRKTITGSDEQYF

clone size: few
D gene: TRBD1
J gene: TRBJ2-1
V gene: TRBV10-1
CDR3 DNA: TGCGCCAGCAGTGATACAGGGGCACCCTCCAATGAGCAGTTCTTC
CDR3 protein: CASSDTGAPSNEQFF

clone size: NA
D gene: TRBD1
J gene: TRBJ1-1
V gene: TRBV2
CDR3 DNA: TGTGCCAGCAGTTCCCAGGGGGCGGCTGAAGCTTTCTTT
CDR3 protein: CASSSQGAAEAFF

clone size: NA
D gene: TRBD1
J gene: TRBJ1-2
V gene: TRBV28
CDR3 DNA: TGTGCCAGCAGTCTCGTCGAACTGACAGGGTATGGCTACACCTTC
CDR3 protein: CASSLVELTGYGYTF

clone size: few
D gene: NA
J gene: TRBJ2-1
V gene: TRBV6-5
CDR3 DNA: TGTGCCAGCAGTTACTCGAGGGGGGGAGCCCGCAATGAGCAGTTCTTC
CDR3 protein: CASSYSRGGARNEQFF